The 12 T cell receptor beta chains below were found in one sample sequenced in a study of blood T cells in healthy people across ages. A second PCR of roughly 7 to 11 cycles used a sample-barcoded 5' primer and a J-beta primer mix. TCRdb redid the calling of the 5' RACE reads with MiXCR, one entry per CDR3 protein. The table records fewer than 1.5 million distinct CDR3 sequences, around 39% of them present only once. The sequenced sample consisted of blood. The receptors here all came from a woman aged 18-29 years in good health.

The DNA of the CDR3 is TGTGCCAGCAGTCCCCAGAGTCAGCCCCAGCATTTT. Its translation is CASSPQSQPQHF. The rearrangement links TRBV12-3 or TRBV12-4 to TRBJ1-5; D remains unclear. The CDR3 has 12 amino acids. V lost 5 bases and J 6 bases, leaving 8 bases between the germline ends.

This chain joins TRBV28 and TRBJ1-2; D not resolved. The germline V and J ends were trimmed by 7 bases and 1 base, with 10 bases remaining between them. CDR1 is MDHEN, CDR2 SYDVKM, per germline. CDR3 length: 13 residues. Here the CDR3 reads CASNSGGNYGYTF. DNA for the CDR3: TGTGCCAGCAACTCCGGCGGTAACTATGGCTACACCTTC.

Only a few counts were recorded for this clonotype. The J gene is TRBJ2-3, the V gene TRBV7-3; 8 bases line up with TRBD2. V lost 1 base and J lost 0; bases outside the gene matches: 12. The CDR3 runs 19 residues. Germline values: CDR1 SGHTA, CDR2 FQGTGA. CDR3 residues: CASSLNGVAGYPSTDTQYF. The DNA for the CDR3 is TGTGCCAGCAGCTTAAATGGGGTAGCGGGGTATCCTAGCACAGATACGCAGTATTTT.

There are a few counts of this clonotype. The CDR3 DNA reads as TGCAGTGCCTCGGACAGGGTAGGCAATCAGCCCCAGCATTTT. This gives the protein CSASDRVGNQPQHF. This chain links TRBV20-1 with TRBJ1-5, with 8 nucleotides matching TRBD1. From germline, CDR1 is DFQATT and CDR2 SNEGSKA (reference sequence). The V gene end was trimmed by 6 bases and the J gene end by 2 bases; junction bases not matched to a gene: 6. This CDR3 comprises 14 residues.

The V gene is TRBV20-1, the J gene TRBJ2-1; 10 bases map to TRBD2. This CDR3 contains 16 residues. Trimming removed 5 bases from V and 9 bases from J; junction bases left unmatched: 16. CDR1 is DFQATT, CDR2 SNEGSKA, per germline (reference sequence). CDR3 bases: TGCAGTGCTCGAGGGTCCGCTCTAGCGGGAGTCTCTGAGCAGTTCTTC. This gives the protein CSARGSALAGVSEQFF.

The chain employs TRBV27 and TRBJ1-1; 8 bases are shared with TRBD1. V gave up 5 bases and J gave up 9 bases; unmatched junction bases: 2. Germline CDR1 and CDR2: MNHEY and SMNVEV (reference sequence). There are 11 residues in the CDR3. The CDR3 is CASSQGAKAFF. CDR3 DNA: TGTGCCAGCAGTCAGGGGGCGAAAGCTTTCTTT.

The rearrangement links TRBV20-1 to TRBJ2-1, with 7 bases that match TRBD2. The CDR3 sequence is 14 residues long. Germline loops: CDR1 DFQATT, CDR2 SNEGSKA (reference sequence). Losses at the gene ends were 5 bases for V and 4 bases for J; bases not matched to a gene: 8. CDR3 loop: CSALGLVGYNEQFF. CDR3 nucleotides: TGCAGTGCTCTCGGACTAGTCGGGTACAATGAGCAGTTCTTC.

V usage is TRBV6-5 and J usage is TRBJ2-1; perhaps TRBD2 as D (5 bases). The CDR3 is 14 amino acids. V was trimmed by 0 bases and J by 7 bases, leaving 10 bases between them. Germline-derived CDR1 and CDR2 are MNHEY and SVGAGI. CDR3 sequence (DNA): TGTGCCAGCAGTTACTCCCGGGATGTAAATGAGCAGTTCTTC. The encoded protein is CASSYSRDVNEQFF.

This rearrangement joins TRBV12-5 to TRBJ1-5; D may be TRBD1 (5 bases). The CDR3 runs to 14 residues. V lost 6 bases, J lost 3 bases, and 12 bases lay in between. Germline V CDR1 and CDR2: LGHNT, FRNRAP. CDR3 nucleotides: TGTGCTAGTGGGGGGGGACGGATCAATCAGCCCCAGCATTTT. Its translation is CASGGGRINQPQHF. Together with reference TRBV12-5 and TRBJ1-5, the CDR3 gives the full variable domain: DARVTQTPRHKVTEMGQEVTMRCQPILGHNTVFWYRQTMMQGLELLAYFRNRAPLDDSGMPKDRFSAEMPDATLATLKIQPSEPRDSAVYFCASGGGRINQPQHFGDGTRLSIL.

J is TRBJ2-1 and V is TRBV12-5; D gene unclear. Germline V lookup: CDR1 LGHNT, CDR2 FRNRAP. Trimming stripped 3 bases from V and 13 bases from J, with 10 bases between. This CDR3 has 11 residues. The CDR3 bases are TGTGCTAGTGGTTTTGAGGAGACCCAGTTCTTC. Translating gives CASGFEETQFF.

The chain recombines TRBV28 with TRBJ1-4; D remains unclear. The CDR3 runs 10 residues. CDR1 and CDR2 from the germline V gene are MDHEN and SYDVKM. The V gene lost 5 bases and the J gene lost 8 bases, with 3 bases spanning the gap. The chain's CDR3 is CASSQEKLFF. The CDR3 coding sequence is TGTGCCAGCAGTCAAGAAAAACTGTTTTTT. Variable domain in full (rest from reference TRBV28 and TRBJ1-4): DVKVTQSSRYLVKRTGEKVFLECVQDMDHENMFWYRQDPGLGLRLIYFSYDVKMKEKGDIPEGYSVSREKKERFSLILESASTNQTSMYLCASSQEKLFFGSGTQLSVL.

This clonotype has just a few counts. J is TRBJ2-1 and V is TRBV14; tentative D call: TRBD2 (6 bases). The CDR3 extends over 12 amino acids. Germline lookup yields CDR1 SGHDN and CDR2 FVKESK. Trimming pared 5 bases from V and 13 bases from J, leaving 15 bases between. CDR3 in amino acids: CASSDRGTQQFF. In nucleotides, the CDR3 is TGTGCCAGCAGCGACAGAGGGACTCAACAGTTCTTC.